Listed below are T cell receptor beta chains from one sample, sequenced in a study of T cells expressing NK-cell markers. TCRdb re-called the 5' RACE reads and gives one entry per CDR3 protein, without DNA. This sample carries some 500,000 distinct CDR3 sequences, with over 1.1% going to the ten biggest clones. Sequencing input: blood T cells: a sorted CD56 or NKG2C T cell subset, CD4+ or CD8+ T cells, or bulk PBMC T cells (not recorded which). These receptors were obtained from a woman aged 50 to 60 in good health. Both conserved end residues are part of each CDR3.

v_gene	j_gene	CDR3aa
TRBV7-2	TRBJ2-2	CASSLVVGAVGELFF
TRBV7-9	TRBJ1-4	CASSLGAVYEKLFF
TRBV29-1	TRBJ2-3	CSPEGLGSTQYF
TRBV18	TRBJ2-1	CASSTRTSGRIGEQFF
TRBV6-5	TRBJ1-2	CASSYSTSGFGGYTF
TRBV20-1	TRBJ2-7	CSARETADYEQYF
TRBV29-1	TRBJ2-7	CSGREGAMSYEQYF
TRBV12-5	TRBJ2-1	CASGPGGGLAGGLDEQFF
TRBV6-1	TRBJ2-7	CASSQDRARFYEQYF
TRBV5-1	TRBJ2-5	CASSPAGSKETQYF
TRBV7-9	TRBJ2-3	CAGEHTDTQYF
TRBV14	TRBJ2-4	CASSQGGVLGAKNIQYF
TRBV29-1	TRBJ2-3	CSVGGRGRDNGDTQYF
TRBV18	TRBJ2-2	CASSPSSTGDGGLFF
TRBV24-1	TRBJ2-2	CATSDFSGSFGTGELFF
TRBV5-1	TRBJ1-1	CASSLLSGGSKEAFF
TRBV12-3/TRBV12-4	TRBJ2-6	CASSARTGDSSGANVLTF
TRBV4-1	TRBJ1-3	CASSQDTGTGLSGNTIYF
TRBV27	TRBJ1-1	CASSGIGVNTEAFF
TRBV19	TRBJ1-2	CASSRGTLNYGYTF
TRBV7-6	TRBJ2-1	CASSPRLAGGSHNEQFF
TRBV7-2	TRBJ2-5	CASSPGLAGEKTQYF
TRBV5-1	TRBJ1-1	CASSLDTGVNTEAFF
TRBV11-2	TRBJ2-1	CASSLLAGFPNEQFF
TRBV6-5	TRBJ2-2	CASSRPQGAHGFAGELFF
TRBV12-3/TRBV12-4	TRBJ1-1	CASSSTGGAFF
TRBV9	TRBJ2-2	CASSVGGAITGELFF
TRBV5-1	TRBJ1-1	CASSRTGMVTEAFF